Given below is one T cell receptor beta chain in context. The data are from a study of blood T cell repertoires in COVID-19. Study background: Sources were T cells, B-cell-depleted T cells, or PBMCs; the material itself was cDNA or gDNA.

The CDR3 covers 20 residues. The table came from immunoSEQ multiplex PCR; TCRdb's copy has only in-frame clones and leaves some out. The sample yields a few hundred thousand clones, approximately 89% seen once. This clonotype originated in a woman between 65 and 79 years old with COVID-19, enrolled during active disease. Sequenced sample: peripheral blood. The chain recombines TRBV21-1 with TRBJ2-2; the DNA was not compared with TRBD1, the D call given in the table. TRBV21-1 is given as a pseudogene. CDR3 nucleotide sequence: TGTGCCAGCAGCATGGCACCCGGGGACAGGGGTGTTGTTAGCACCGGGGAGCTGTTTTTT. Protein sequence: CASSMAPGDRGVVSTGELFF.